The clone carrying this T cell receptor (beta chain) was detected many times. Its antigen is unidentified. UMIs and a universal primer site were added when TCR cDNA was made by 5'RACE template switching. TCRdb called the 5' RACE reads again in MiXCR, with one record for every CDR3 protein. The repertoire consists of some 670,000 distinct CDR3 sequences, with roughly an eighth occurring once and the leading ten covering 14% to 15%. The source of the sample is a study of T cells after yellow fever vaccination. Study information: The SMART-Seq v4 Ultra Low Input method served to prepare the low-cell-number fractions. Findings and limits, study-wide: Reappearing after the booster were most of the clones from primary vaccination (roughly 95% CD4, 88% CD8). Peak timing came faster in the weaker secondary response, day 5 versus 15.

V lost 2 bases, J lost 6 bases, and 8 bases lay in between. The CDR3 totals 12 residues. The rearrangement uses TRBV12-3 or TRBV12-4 and TRBJ2-7; D call uncertain. The source is a man between 25 and 39 years old who received the YFV17D yellow fever vaccine. Sequenced material: PBMCs, taken on the day of the yellow fever booster vaccination. In nucleotides, the CDR3 is TGTGCCAGCAGTTTAAGGGTAGTCGAGCAGTACTTC. This codes for CASSLRVVEQYF.